The rows below give T cell receptor beta chains drawn from one sample of a study. Each CDR3 protein is one row after TCRdb ran MiXCR on the 5' RACE reads. The data show 25,000 to 40,000 distinct CDR3 sequences, with 24% seen just once and more than 3.5% held by the top ten. Source material: memory CD4+ T cells sorted from blood. These receptors were taken from a female donor with breast cancer. CDR3s include the opening cysteine and the closing phenylalanine or tryptophan. A D gene is named only where the DNA matches it firmly. Clone size appears in some rows only: once, few, many, or a class for an expanded clone.

D gene,J gene,clone size,V gene,CDR3 protein,CDR3 DNA
-,TRBJ2-5,few,TRBV12-3/TRBV12-4,CASSLAGPGGTQYF,TGTGCCAGCAGTTTAGCGGGACCAGGCGGGACCCAGTACTTC
-,TRBJ1-5,-,TRBV4-3,CASSQSLNQPQHF,TGCGCCAGCAGCCAGAGCCTCAATCAGCCCCAGCATTTT
-,TRBJ1-1,many,TRBV12-3/TRBV12-4,CASSTQPNTEAFF,TGTGCCAGCAGTACTCAACCGAACACTGAAGCTTTCTTT
-,TRBJ2-1,-,TRBV12-3/TRBV12-4,CASSLGRTYNEQFF,TGTGCCAGCAGCTTGGGACGGACCTACAATGAGCAGTTCTTC
-,TRBJ1-6,many,TRBV27,CASSVGQIYNSPLHF,TGTGCCAGCAGTGTAGGACAGATCTATAATTCACCCCTCCACTTT
TRBD1,TRBJ2-7,few,TRBV5-1,CASSFGTGGFEQYF,TGCGCCAGCAGCTTTGGGACAGGGGGTTTCGAGCAGTACTTC
-,TRBJ2-7,-,TRBV6-6,CASSTPAPGYEQYF,TGTGCCAGCAGCACGCCTGCCCCAGGCTACGAGCAGTACTTC
-,TRBJ1-6,-,TRBV7-2,CASSSGEGSPLHF,TGTGCCAGCAGCTCCGGGGAGGGATCACCCCTCCACTTT
-,TRBJ1-6,-,TRBV4-1,CASSQDPGLKNSPLHF,TGCGCCAGCAGCCAAGATCCAGGACTGAAGAATTCACCCCTCCACTTT
-,TRBJ1-1,medium-sized,TRBV5-1,CASSFIAPADTEAFF,TGCGCCAGCAGCTTTATCGCCCCGGCCGACACTGAAGCTTTCTTT
-,TRBJ2-6,-,TRBV12-3/TRBV12-4,CASSFGAPGANVLTF,TGTGCCAGCAGTTTCGGGGCGCCTGGGGCCAACGTCCTGACTTTC
-,TRBJ2-2,many,TRBV5-6,CASSPTLPSSNTGELFF,TGTGCCAGCAGCCCCACCCTGCCCAGCTCGAACACCGGGGAGCTGTTTTTT
-,TRBJ2-7,-,TRBV4-1,CASSQSPGTLFYEQYF,TGCGCCAGCAGCCAATCCCCCGGGACCCTTTTTTACGAGCAGTACTTC
TRBD1,TRBJ2-1,few,TRBV12-3/TRBV12-4,CASSPDRGNEQFF,TGTGCCAGCAGCCCCGACAGGGGCAATGAGCAGTTCTTC
TRBD1,TRBJ2-5,many,TRBV7-3,CASSLSGTEQETQYF,TGTGCCAGCAGCTTATCAGGGACAGAACAAGAGACCCAGTACTTC
-,TRBJ2-1,-,TRBV13,CASSLLGGGGSFVPNEQFF,TGTGCCAGCAGCTTATTAGGAGGTGGAGGGAGTTTTGTTCCCAATGAGCAGTTCTTC
TRBD2,TRBJ2-3,few,TRBV30,CAWSFRGLAGVGDTQYF,TGTGCCTGGAGTTTCCGGGGACTAGCGGGAGTTGGAGATACGCAGTATTTT
-,TRBJ2-2,-,TRBV7-3,CASSLSGLTGELFF,TGTGCCAGCAGCTTAAGTGGTCTCACCGGGGAGCTGTTTTTT
-,TRBJ2-7,-,TRBV6-2/TRBV6-3,CASSSYRVQFKTYEQYF,TGTGCCAGCAGTTCCTACAGAGTACAATTCAAAACCTACGAGCAGTACTTC
-,TRBJ1-2,many,TRBV4-1,CASSPNSGTGSLGYTF,TGCGCCAGCAGCCCGAATTCAGGGACCGGGAGTCTTGGCTACACCTTC
TRBD1,TRBJ2-7,-,TRBV5-5,CASSSRDRGSYYEQYF,TGTGCCAGCAGCTCCCGGGACAGGGGATCGTACTACGAGCAGTACTTC
-,TRBJ2-3,medium-sized,TRBV9,CASSAPTDTQYF,TGTGCCAGCAGCGCCCCCACAGATACGCAGTATTTT
-,TRBJ2-1,few,TRBV6-5,CASSYSRQNEQFF,TGTGCCAGCAGTTACTCTCGGCAAAATGAGCAGTTCTTC
-,TRBJ2-1,medium-sized,TRBV4-1,CASSQGWGSYNEQFF,TGCGCCAGCAGCCAGGGGTGGGGCTCCTACAATGAGCAGTTCTTC
-,TRBJ2-1,few,TRBV27,CASSLSGHCFF,TGTGCCAGCAGTTTATCGGGACACTGTTTCTTC
-,TRBJ2-4,few,TRBV15,CATSREVGNIQYF,TGTGCCACCAGCAGAGAAGTAGGAAACATTCAGTACTTC
-,TRBJ1-1,many,TRBV6-2/TRBV6-3,CASSSRTSMNTEAFF,TGTGCCAGCAGTTCCCGGACCAGCATGAACACTGAAGCTTTCTTT
-,TRBJ2-6,few,TRBV12-3/TRBV12-4,CASSPRDPSSGANVLTF,TGTGCCAGCAGTCCCAGGGACCCAAGCTCTGGGGCCAACGTCCTGACTTTC
TRBD2,TRBJ2-7,-,TRBV5-6,CVSSGGGAGNYEQYF,TGTGTCAGCAGCGGGGGCGGCGCGGGGAACTACGAGCAGTACTTC
-,TRBJ1-4,few,TRBV4-1,CASSLRQNNEKLFF,TGCGCCAGCAGTCTGAGGCAGAATAATGAAAAACTGTTTTTT
TRBD2,TRBJ2-1,-,TRBV27,CASSSLGTSSPYNEQFF,TGTGCCAGCAGTTCCCTAGGGACTAGCAGCCCCTACAATGAGCAGTTCTTC
TRBD1,TRBJ2-6,few,TRBV9,CASSAQGQGGANVLTF,TGTGCCAGCAGCGCCCAGGGACAGGGAGGGGCCAACGTCCTGACTTTC
-,TRBJ2-3,-,TRBV14,CASSQNRVSQTDTQYF,TGTGCCAGCAGCCAAAACCGCGTGTCCCAAACAGATACGCAGTATTTT
-,TRBJ2-7,few,TRBV5-1,CASSLGPGTNYEQYF,TGCGCCAGCAGCTTGGGCCCCGGGACAAACTACGAGCAGTACTTC
TRBD2,TRBJ2-1,many,TRBV27,CASSRGVYDEQFF,TGTGCCAGCAGTCGGGGGGTTTATGATGAGCAGTTCTTC
TRBD2,TRBJ2-5,-,TRBV7-8,CASSLSAGGLKTQYF,TGTGCCAGCAGCTTATCAGCGGGAGGGCTGAAGACCCAGTACTTC
-,TRBJ2-1,few,TRBV24-1,CATSPQSSYNEQFF,TGTGCCACCAGTCCACAAAGCTCCTACAATGAGCAGTTCTTC
-,TRBJ1-6,many,TRBV9,CASSGQRVPSSYNSPLHF,TGTGCCAGCAGCGGGCAAAGAGTCCCGAGCTCCTATAATTCACCCCTCCACTTT
-,TRBJ2-1,-,TRBV28,CASSPWDGSYNEQFF,TGTGCCAGCAGTCCCTGGGACGGATCCTACAATGAGCAGTTCTTC
-,TRBJ2-2,many,TRBV29-1,CSVGTGELFF,TGCAGCGTTGGTACCGGGGAGCTGTTTTTT
-,TRBJ2-3,few,TRBV7-9,CASILRESSTDTQYF,TGTGCCAGCATCTTAAGAGAGTCTAGCACAGATACGCAGTATTTT
-,TRBJ2-3,-,TRBV4-1,CASTLGGTTSTDTQYF,TGCGCCAGCACATTAGGCGGGACAACGTCCACAGATACGCAGTATTTT
-,TRBJ1-1,few,TRBV7-2,CASSFLPGRANTEAFF,TGTGCCAGCAGCTTTCTTCCGGGACGGGCGAACACTGAAGCTTTCTTT
-,TRBJ2-1,few,TRBV5-6,CASTLGFGDNEQFF,TGTGCCAGCACCTTGGGATTCGGCGACAATGAGCAGTTCTTC
-,TRBJ2-7,-,TRBV7-9,CASNGGTSYEQYF,TGTGCCAGCAATGGGGGAACCTCCTACGAGCAGTACTTC
-,TRBJ2-2,few,TRBV5-1,CASTIGAGELFF,TGCGCCAGCACCATTGGGGCCGGGGAGCTGTTTTTT
-,TRBJ2-7,few,TRBV20-1,CSARAAPRRSSYEQYF,TGCAGTGCTAGGGCAGCGCCGAGAAGGAGCTCCTACGAGCAGTACTTC
TRBD1,TRBJ2-5,few,TRBV12-3/TRBV12-4,CASSFWTGQETQYF,TGTGCCAGCAGTTTCTGGACAGGGCAAGAGACCCAGTACTTC
-,TRBJ2-7,-,TRBV9,CAGSSRPGHDYEQYF,TGTGCCGGCAGCTCGCGACCGGGACACGACTACGAGCAGTACTTC
-,TRBJ1-2,many,TRBV27,CATTRPGSGYTF,TGTGCCACCACCCGACCGGGGTCTGGCTACACCTTC
TRBD1,TRBJ2-3,-,TRBV7-9,CASSLSPYQGASDTQYF,TGTGCCAGCAGTTTATCCCCTTACCAGGGGGCATCGGATACGCAGTATTTT
TRBD1,TRBJ2-1,few,TRBV7-9,CASSIRQGDYNEQFF,TGTGCCAGCAGCATACGGCAGGGGGACTACAATGAGCAGTTCTTC
-,TRBJ2-5,many,TRBV28,CASSPTRKETQYF,TGTGCCAGCAGCCCGACTAGGAAAGAGACCCAGTACTTC
-,TRBJ2-5,many,TRBV7-9,CASSLAAPQETQYF,TGTGCCAGCAGCTTAGCGGCCCCCCAAGAGACCCAGTACTTC
TRBD2,TRBJ2-1,few,TRBV7-3,CASSPGLAGGVWGYNEQFF,TGTGCCAGCAGCCCGGGACTAGCGGGAGGGGTGTGGGGTTACAATGAGCAGTTCTTC